A selection of T cell receptor beta chains follows, all from one sample in a study of early T cells in non-severe SARS-CoV-2 infection. TCRdb passed the 5' RACE reads through MiXCR, listing each CDR3 protein once. The repertoire consists of around 50,000 distinct CDR3 sequences, with roughly 4.5% occurring once and the leading ten covering roughly 6%. The sequenced sample was whole blood. The receptors were sampled from an adult who was a healthcare worker with PCR-confirmed SARS-CoV-2 infection or an uninfected control (not recorded which). Both conserved end residues are part of each CDR3. The D gene is left open where the match is weak. Clone size is stated in some rows and not others, as once, few, many or a class when expanded.

TRBJ2-1	TRBV11-2	TRBD1	many	TGTGCCAGCAGCTGGGATGGACAGGGCAATGAGCAGTTCTTC	CASSWDGQGNEQFF
TRBJ2-2	TRBV29-1	NA	NA	TGCAGCAGTGCGGGGGAGCTGTTTTTT	CSSAGELFF
TRBJ2-3	TRBV7-2	TRBD1	NA	TGTGCCAGCAGCCCTGACAGGGGGCGGGTTACGCAGTATTTT	CASSPDRGRVTQYF
TRBJ2-3	TRBV24-1	NA	many	TGTGCCACCAGTGACCCCGGGACTAGCACAGATACGCAGTATTTT	CATSDPGTSTDTQYF
TRBJ2-4	TRBV20-1	TRBD1	many	TGCAGTGCAAGGACAGGACTAGCCAAAAACATTCAGTACTTC	CSARTGLAKNIQYF
TRBJ2-1	TRBV10-3	NA	many	TGTGCCATCAGAGGGGATGAGCAGTTCTTC	CAIRGDEQFF
TRBJ2-7	TRBV6-7	NA	many	TGTGCCAGCAGTAACCGGGAATTC	CASSNREF
TRBJ2-5	TRBV28	TRBD1	many	TGTGCCACCTACCCCGGGACAGGGCAAGAGACCCAGTACTTC	CATYPGTGQETQYF
TRBJ2-4	TRBV4-3	NA	few	TGCGCCAGCAGCCAAGTTGAGGGAGGAAACATTCAGTACTTC	CASSQVEGGNIQYF
TRBJ1-5	TRBV7-6	NA	many	TGTGCCAGCAGCTTAGGTGGCGATCAGCCCCAGCATTTT	CASSLGGDQPQHF
TRBJ2-1	TRBV6-1	TRBD1	many	TGTGCCAACGCCCGGGACAGGGGCCATGAGCAGTTCTTC	CANARDRGHEQFF
TRBJ2-3	TRBV25-1	TRBD2	few	TGTGCCAGCACAAGGGACTACACAGATACGCAGTATTTT	CASTRDYTDTQYF
TRBJ1-1	TRBV20-1	NA	many	TGCAGTGCTGAAGGGACCGTAGTGAACACTGAAGCTTTCTTT	CSAEGTVVNTEAFF
TRBJ2-1	TRBV24-1	NA	many	TGTGCCACCAGTGATTCGTTGGCACCCAATGAGCAGTTCTTC	CATSDSLAPNEQFF
TRBJ1-6	TRBV7-6	NA	many	TGTGCCAGCAGCTTAGGCACAGGCATTAATTCACCCCTCCACTTT	CASSLGTGINSPLHF